Below are 8 T cell receptor beta chains sequenced from a single sample in a study of quantifying T cell responses using KT2 cells. Study background: TCR alpha and beta constant-region primers primed reverse transcription of RNA.

An oligo carrying a UMI was ligated to the cDNA 3' end. First-round PCR used roughly 4 cycles and beta primers RC1.1 and RC1.2 covering TRBC1 and TRBC2. MiXCR, applied by TCRdb to the UMI-ligation and nested PCR reads, yields one record per CDR3 protein. The sample lists tens of thousands of distinct CDR3 sequences; approximately 13% were seen once. Input material: PBMCs spiked with cells of the T cell clone KT2. These receptors originate from a human donor.

This clonotype was seen at least ten times. The gene calls are TRBV19 and TRBJ2-1; weak D call: TRBD1 (6 bases). This CDR3 contains 18 residues. The ends were cut back, 1 base at V and 3 bases at J, with 19 bases in the middle. Germline CDR1 reads LNHDA; CDR2 reads SQIVND (reference sequence). In DNA form, the CDR3 reads TGTGCCAGTAGTATAGCGCCGATACAGGGATACTTCTACAATGAGCAGTTCTTC. Translating it yields CASSIAPIQGYFYNEQFF. Variable domain in full (rest from reference TRBV19 and TRBJ2-1): DGGITQSPKYLFRKEGQNVTLSCEQNLNHDAMYWYRQDPGQGLRLIYYSQIVNDFQKGDIAEGYSVSREKKESFPLTVTSAQKNPTAFYLCASSIAPIQGYFYNEQFFGPGTRLTVL.

CDR3 residues: CADPTRTFYSNQPQHF. DNA for the CDR3: TGTGCCGATCCAACCAGGACGTTCTATAGCAATCAGCCCCAGCATTTT. V gene TRBV10-3 combines with J gene TRBJ1-5; D not resolved. This CDR3 contains 16 residues. The V gene's germline CDR1 is ENHRY and CDR2 SYGVKD. Trimming stripped 11 bases from V and 0 bases from J, with 20 bases between.

This clonotype appeared a few times. This chain links TRBV12-3 or TRBV12-4 with TRBJ2-1; tentative D call: TRBD1 (6 bases). V was clipped by 7 bases and J by 0 bases, with 19 bases between them. The CDR3 extends over 17 amino acids. The CDR3 DNA sequence: TGTGCCAGCATCGGGACACCGACCCTTAGCTCCTACAATGAGCAGTTCTTC. Its translation: CASIGTPTLSSYNEQFF.

This clonotype has only a few counts. The chain links TRBV5-4 to TRBJ1-1; tentatively, D is TRBD1 (6 bases). The CDR3 has 14 residues. The V and J ends lost 4 bases and 0 bases respectively, with 10 bases between them. The germline V gene has CDR1 SGHNT and CDR2 YYREEE (reference sequence). The CDR3 region has the DNA TGTGCCAGCAGCATACGGACAGTGAACACTGAAGCTTTCTTT. Protein sequence: CASSIRTVNTEAFF.

The chain couples TRBV5-6 to TRBJ1-5; D is undetermined. Germline V lookup: CDR1 SGHDT, CDR2 YYEEEE. The CDR3 has 14 residues. The V and J ends lost 3 bases and 3 bases respectively, with 10 bases between them. The CDR3 loop reads CASSSRRANQPQHF. For the CDR3, the DNA is TGTGCCAGCAGCTCCCGACGGGCCAATCAGCCCCAGCATTTT.

This clonotype appeared a few times. The chain carries TRBV7-8 and TRBJ2-1; 8 bases map to TRBD1. The CDR3 loop spans 17 amino acids. V lost 3 bases, J lost 4 bases, and 11 bases stayed unmatched. CDR1 SGHVS and CDR2 FQNEAQ come from the germline V gene. The CDR3 here is CASSLREDRGLYNEQFF. The DNA of the CDR3 is TGTGCCAGCAGCTTGAGGGAAGACAGGGGCCTATACAATGAGCAGTTCTTC.

This clonotype was observed many times. V is TRBV7-8 and J is TRBJ1-1; no definite D call. In germline, CDR1 is SGHVS, CDR2 FQNEAQ. Trimming left V 2 bases short and J 0 bases short, with 7 bases between. This CDR3 is 14 amino acids long. Written as DNA, the CDR3 is TGTGCCAGCAGCTTATACAGCGTGAACACTGAAGCTTTCTTT. Translated, it gives CASSLYSVNTEAFF.

In its sample, this clonotype was seen once. DNA for the CDR3: TGTGCCAGCAGTTCCGGGGGTCGACTCCTGGGGGACACTGAAGCTTTCTTT. It yields the protein CASSSGGRLLGDTEAFF. This chain uses TRBV6-2 or TRBV6-3 with TRBJ1-1, with TRBD1 as a possible D gene (5 bases). There are 17 residues in the CDR3. Germline V gene data show CDR1 as MNHEY and CDR2 as SVGEGT. The germline V and J ends were trimmed by 4 bases and 3 bases, with 21 bases remaining between them.